This T cell receptor beta chain originates from a study of cytomegalovirus exposure and HLA in healthy donors. Whole-study context: Roughly 180 million T cells yielded 100 million or so unique TCR beta sequences, as an earlier analysis found. Among the approximately 400 donors who were genotyped, about 84% fell in the genetic ancestry cluster that is associated with self-reported Caucasian donors. The study's findings and limits: The records held CMV serostatus as the only immune exposure information.

Concerning this clone: Its target is unknown.

The study ran its PCR with 60 Vbeta and 13 Jbeta primers. This table comes from immunoSEQ multiplex PCR, and its TCRdb copy is limited to in-frame clones, with some not included. The sample yields approximately 250,000 clones, about 77% seen once. Sequencing used PBMCs. The TCR comes from a boy between 10 and 17 years old in good health and CMV-seronegative.

The CDR3 DNA is TGCGCCAGCAGGCCAGATCCGGGACAACATGAAAAACTGTTTTTT. It translates to CASRPDPGQHEKLFF. This rearrangement joins TRBV5-1 to TRBJ1-4, with TRBD1 as a possible D gene (6 bases). The germline V gene encodes CDR1 SGHRS and CDR2 YFSETQ. The CDR3 covers 15 residues. Trimming removed 5 bases at V and 6 bases at J, with 17 bases between.